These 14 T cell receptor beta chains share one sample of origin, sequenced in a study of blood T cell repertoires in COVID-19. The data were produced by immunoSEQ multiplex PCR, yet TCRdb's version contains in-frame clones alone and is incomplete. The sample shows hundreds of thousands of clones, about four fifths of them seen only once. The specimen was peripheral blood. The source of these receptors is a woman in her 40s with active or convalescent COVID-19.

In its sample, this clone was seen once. This CDR3 is CASGDRGRVNYGYTF. The CDR3 bases are TGTGCCAGCGGGGACAGGGGAAGAGTAAACTATGGCTACACCTTC. The V gene is TRBV19, the J gene TRBJ1-2, with 10 bases aligning to TRBD1. The CDR3 extends over 15 amino acids. The germline gives CDR1 LNHDA, CDR2 SQIVND (reference sequence). The trim removed 9 bases at V and 2 bases at J, leaving 9 bases unmatched.

The CDR3 DNA reads TGTGCCAGCAGTTTCACCTTGAACGGGGTTTCAAACAACTATGGCTACACCTTC. This translates into CASSFTLNGVSNNYGYTF. The chain uses TRBV28 and TRBJ1-2; D is ambiguous. The germline gives CDR1 MDHEN, CDR2 SYDVKM. The CDR3 length is 18 residues. V was clipped by 3 bases and J by 2 bases, with 22 bases between them.

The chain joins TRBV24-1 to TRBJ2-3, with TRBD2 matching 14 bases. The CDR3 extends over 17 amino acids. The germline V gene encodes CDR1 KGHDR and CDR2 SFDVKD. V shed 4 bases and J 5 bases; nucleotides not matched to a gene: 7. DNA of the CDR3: TGTGCCACCAGTGACCTGACTAGCGGGAGGGCCGGAGATACGCAGTATTTT. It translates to CATSDLTSGRAGDTQYF.

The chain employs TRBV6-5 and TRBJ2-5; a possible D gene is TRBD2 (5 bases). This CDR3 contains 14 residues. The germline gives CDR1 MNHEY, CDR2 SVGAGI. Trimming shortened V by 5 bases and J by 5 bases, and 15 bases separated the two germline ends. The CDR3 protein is CASSPGVGGETQYF. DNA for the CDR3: TGTGCCAGCAGTCCCGGGGTGGGCGGGGAGACCCAGTACTTC.

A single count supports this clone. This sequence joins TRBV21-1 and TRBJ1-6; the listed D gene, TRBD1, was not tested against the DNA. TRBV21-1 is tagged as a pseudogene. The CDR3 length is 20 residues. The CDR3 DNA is TGTGCCAGCACCGGAAGGGGTTGTCCCGCCAGATTTTCTGAGAGTTCACCCCTCCACTTT. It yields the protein CASTGRGCPARFSESSPLHF.

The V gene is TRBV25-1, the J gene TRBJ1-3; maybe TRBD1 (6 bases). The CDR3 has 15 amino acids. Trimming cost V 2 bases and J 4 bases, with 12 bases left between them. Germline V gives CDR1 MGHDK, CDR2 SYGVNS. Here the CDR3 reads CASSELGQTGNTIYF. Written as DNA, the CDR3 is TGTGCCAGCAGTGAACTCGGACAGACCGGAAACACCATATATTTT. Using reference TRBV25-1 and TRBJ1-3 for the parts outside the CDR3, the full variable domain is EADIYQTPRYLVIGTGKKITLECSQTMGHDKMYWYQQDPGMELHLIHYSYGVNSTEKGDLSSESTVSRIRTEHFPLTLESARPSHTSQYLCASSELGQTGNTIYFGEGSWLTVV.

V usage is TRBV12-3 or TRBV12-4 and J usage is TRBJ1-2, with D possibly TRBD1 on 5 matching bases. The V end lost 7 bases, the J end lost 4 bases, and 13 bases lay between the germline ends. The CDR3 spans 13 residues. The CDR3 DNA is TGTGCCAGCACCGAGGACAACTCCTATGGCTACACCTTC. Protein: CASTEDNSYGYTF.

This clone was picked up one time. In DNA form, the CDR3 reads TGTGCCAGCAGCCCCCCCCTCACTGAAGCTTTCTTT. Translated: CASSPPLTEAFF. The chain employs TRBV12-3 or TRBV12-4 and TRBJ1-1; D ambiguous. CDR3 length: 12 residues. Between the trimmed V and J ends, which lost 6 bases and 4 bases, there was a span of 9 bases.

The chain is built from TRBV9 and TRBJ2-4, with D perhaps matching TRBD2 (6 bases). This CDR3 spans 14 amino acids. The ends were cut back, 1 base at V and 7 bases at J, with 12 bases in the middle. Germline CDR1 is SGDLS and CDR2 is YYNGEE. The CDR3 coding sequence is TGTGCCAGCAGCGTAACACCCGGAGGGAACATTCAGTACTTC. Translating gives CASSVTPGGNIQYF.

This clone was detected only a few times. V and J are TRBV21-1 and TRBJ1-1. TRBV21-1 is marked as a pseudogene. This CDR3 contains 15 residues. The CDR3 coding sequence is TGTGCCAGCAGCTTTCGGATACATGAGGACACTGAAGCTTTCTTT. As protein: CASSFRIHEDTEAFF.

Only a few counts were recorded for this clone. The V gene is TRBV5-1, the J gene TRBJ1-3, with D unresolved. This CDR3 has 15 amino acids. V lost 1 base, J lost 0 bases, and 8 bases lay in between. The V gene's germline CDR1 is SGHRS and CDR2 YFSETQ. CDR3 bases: TGCGCCAGCAGCTTGTCCGGGGACTCTGGAAACACCATATATTTT. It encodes CASSLSGDSGNTIYF.

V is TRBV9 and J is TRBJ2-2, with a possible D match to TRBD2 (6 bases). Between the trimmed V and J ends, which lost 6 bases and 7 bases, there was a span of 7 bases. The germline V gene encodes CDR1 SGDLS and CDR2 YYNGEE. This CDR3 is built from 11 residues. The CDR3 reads CASKGGGELFF. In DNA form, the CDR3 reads TGTGCCAGCAAGGGAGGCGGGGAGCTGTTTTTT.

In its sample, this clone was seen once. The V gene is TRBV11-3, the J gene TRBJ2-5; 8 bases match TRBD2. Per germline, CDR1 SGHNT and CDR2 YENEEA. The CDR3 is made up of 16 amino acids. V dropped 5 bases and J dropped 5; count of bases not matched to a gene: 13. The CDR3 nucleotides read TGTGCCAGCAGCAAGCTCGGGGGGGGCCGAGCGGAGACCCAGTACTTC. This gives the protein CASSKLGGGRAETQYF.

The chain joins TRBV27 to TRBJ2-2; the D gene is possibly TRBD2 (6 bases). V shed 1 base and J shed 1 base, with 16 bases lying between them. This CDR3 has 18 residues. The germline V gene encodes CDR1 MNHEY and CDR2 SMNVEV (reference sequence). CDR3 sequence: CASSLLRAGEENTGELFF. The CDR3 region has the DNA TGTGCCAGCAGTTTATTAAGGGCCGGGGAGGAGAACACCGGGGAGCTGTTTTTT.